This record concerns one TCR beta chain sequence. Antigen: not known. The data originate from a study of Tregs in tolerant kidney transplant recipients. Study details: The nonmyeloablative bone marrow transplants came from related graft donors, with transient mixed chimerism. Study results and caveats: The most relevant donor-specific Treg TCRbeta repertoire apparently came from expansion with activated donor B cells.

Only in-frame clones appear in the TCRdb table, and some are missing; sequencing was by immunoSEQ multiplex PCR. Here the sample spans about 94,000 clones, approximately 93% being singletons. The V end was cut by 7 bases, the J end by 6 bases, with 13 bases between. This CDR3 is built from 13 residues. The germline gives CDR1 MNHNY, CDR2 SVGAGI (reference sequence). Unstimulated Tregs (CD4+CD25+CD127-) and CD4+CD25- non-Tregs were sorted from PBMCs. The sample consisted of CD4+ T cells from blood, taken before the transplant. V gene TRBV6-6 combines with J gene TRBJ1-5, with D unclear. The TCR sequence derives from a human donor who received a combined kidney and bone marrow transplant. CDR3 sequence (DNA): TGTGCCAGCACCTTGTCATCGGGTCAGCCCCAGCATTTT. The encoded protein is CASTLSSGQPQHF.